This T cell receptor (beta chain) was sequenced for a study of shared clonotypes between healthy human individuals. The overall study: Each donor contributed plates that comprised three CD4 naive, three CD4 memory, two CD8 naive and one CD8 memory. Study outcomes and limitations: Few donors restricted represented genetic and exposure-history diversity. A handful of donors held around 5% of naive CD4 clonotypes in common.

The CDR3 loop spans 14 amino acids. V gave up 4 bases and J gave up 7 bases, with 14 bases separating them. The V gene's germline CDR1 is MNHNY and CDR2 SVGAGI (reference sequence). Profiled with immunoSEQ multiplex PCR; TCRdb holds only in-frame clones, not every one. The table has 1,500,000 or so clones, approximately 98.5% seen once; the top ten hold approximately 0.4%. Donation came from healthy HIV-negative adults that had no recent acute infections or vaccinations. As for this clone: Its antigen is currently unknown.

Sequencing was carried out using naive CD4+ T cells sorted from blood. Sample subset: CD45RA+ positively selected. This sequence originates from a man aged 25 to 40 in good health. V gene TRBV6-6 combines with J gene TRBJ2-1; maybe TRBD2 (5 bases). The CDR3 spells CASSWASRGNEQFF. In DNA, the CDR3 is TGTGCCAGCAGTTGGGCTAGCCGAGGGAATGAGCAGTTCTTC.